This T cell receptor (beta chain) was captured by sequencing in a study of T cell responses to AZD1222 COVID-19 vaccine. The CDR3 sequence is 15 residues long. Germline values: CDR1 LGHDT, CDR2 YNNKEL (reference sequence). Trimming took off 4 bases at V and 1 base at J, with 12 bases between the two ends. Whole-study findings and limits: Baseline testing showed seropositivity in only six AZD1222 recipients. Among the donors, most were white British and more were female, and clonal diversity was possibly underestimated.

A word on this clone: The antigen is unknown.

Measured with immunoSEQ multiplex PCR; TCRdb has only the in-frame clones, and not every one. Of about 110,000 clones listed, around 91% were seen once; the top ten hold less than 25%. This chain joins TRBV3-1 (or the pseudogene TRBV3-2) and TRBJ2-3; D call uncertain. This TCR derives from an adult in good health. Sequenced material: peripheral blood, taken on day 0 of AZD1222 vaccination. This chain's CDR3 is CASSLRTLGTDTQYF. The CDR3 region has the DNA TGTGCCAGCAGCCTAAGGACCCTGGGCACAGATACGCAGTATTTT.